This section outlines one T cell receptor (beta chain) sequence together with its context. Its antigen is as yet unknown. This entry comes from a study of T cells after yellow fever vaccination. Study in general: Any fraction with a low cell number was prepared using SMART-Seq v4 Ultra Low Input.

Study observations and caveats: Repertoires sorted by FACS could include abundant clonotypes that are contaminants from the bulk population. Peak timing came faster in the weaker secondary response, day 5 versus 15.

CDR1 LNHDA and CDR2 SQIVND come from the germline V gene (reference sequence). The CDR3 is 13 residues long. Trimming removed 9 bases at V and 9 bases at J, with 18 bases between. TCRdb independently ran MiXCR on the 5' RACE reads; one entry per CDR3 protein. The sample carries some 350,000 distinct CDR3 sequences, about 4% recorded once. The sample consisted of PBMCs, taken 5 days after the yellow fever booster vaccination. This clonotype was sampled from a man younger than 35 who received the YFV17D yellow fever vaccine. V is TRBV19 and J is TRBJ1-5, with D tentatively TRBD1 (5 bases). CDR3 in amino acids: CASRDSSVRPQHF. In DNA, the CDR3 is TGTGCCAGCCGGGACTCCTCCGTTCGGCCCCAGCATTTT.